The sequence of this T cell receptor (beta chain) was determined in a study of OX40 agonist ivuxolimab in advanced cancers. Study background: Checkpoint inhibitors had been given previously to approximately 41% of patients. Partial responses were achieved by three patients: one hepatocellular carcinoma, two cutaneous melanoma.

Baseline, cycle 4 day 1, and cycle 7 day 1 were the blood sampling points. This clone occurred once. Its antigen is not identified. Study-wide results and limits: The antigen specificity of the peripheral T cells (those that were expanded) was not determined.

CDR1 and CDR2 (germline): SGHTA, FQGNSA. The CDR3 extends over 15 amino acids. J gave up 4 bases and V 5 bases, and 11 bases lay outside the gene matches. The data were produced by immunoSEQ multiplex PCR, yet TCRdb's version contains in-frame clones alone and is incomplete. The sample shows about 66,000 clones, 80% to 85% of them seen only once. This receptor was identified in an adult with an advanced solid tumor such as melanoma, head and neck, liver or kidney cancer. Specimen: CD4+ or CD8+ T cells sorted from blood, collected in a trial of the OX40 agonist ivuxolimab. The V and J genes are TRBV7-2 and TRBJ2-7; 7 bases fit TRBD2. CDR3 DNA sequence: TGTGCCAGCAGCCCGATAACGAGCGGGACGTACGAGCAGTACTTC. This gives the protein CASSPITSGTYEQYF.